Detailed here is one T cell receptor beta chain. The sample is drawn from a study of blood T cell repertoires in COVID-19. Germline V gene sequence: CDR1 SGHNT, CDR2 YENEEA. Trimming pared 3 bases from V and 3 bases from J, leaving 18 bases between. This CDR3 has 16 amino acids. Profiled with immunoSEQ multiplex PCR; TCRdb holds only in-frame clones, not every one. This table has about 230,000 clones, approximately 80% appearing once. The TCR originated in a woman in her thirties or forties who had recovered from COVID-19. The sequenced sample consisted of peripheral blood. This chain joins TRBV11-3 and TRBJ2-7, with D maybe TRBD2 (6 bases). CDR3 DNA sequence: TGTGCCAGCAGCTTCGACCCCAGGGACTTCAACTACGAGCAGTACTTC. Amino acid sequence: CASSFDPRDFNYEQYF.